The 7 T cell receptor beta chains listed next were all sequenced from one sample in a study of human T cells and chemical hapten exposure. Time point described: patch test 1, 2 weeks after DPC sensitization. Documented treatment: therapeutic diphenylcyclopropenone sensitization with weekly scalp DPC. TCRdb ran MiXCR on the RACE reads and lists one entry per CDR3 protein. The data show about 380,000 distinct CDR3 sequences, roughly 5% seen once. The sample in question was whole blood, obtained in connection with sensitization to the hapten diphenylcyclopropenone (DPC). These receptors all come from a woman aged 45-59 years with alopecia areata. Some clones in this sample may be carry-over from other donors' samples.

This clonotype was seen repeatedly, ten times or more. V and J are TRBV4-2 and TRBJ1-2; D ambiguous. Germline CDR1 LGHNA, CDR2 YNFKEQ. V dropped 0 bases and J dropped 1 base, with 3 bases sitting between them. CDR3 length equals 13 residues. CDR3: CASSQDINYGYTF. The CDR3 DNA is TGTGCCAGCAGCCAAGATATTAACTATGGCTACACCTTC.

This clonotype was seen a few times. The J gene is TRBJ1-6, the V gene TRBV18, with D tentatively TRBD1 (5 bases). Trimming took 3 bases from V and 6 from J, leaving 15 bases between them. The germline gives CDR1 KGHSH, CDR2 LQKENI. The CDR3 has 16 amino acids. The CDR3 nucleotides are TGTGCCAGCTCACCCGCTGCAGGGAACCTTAATTCACCCCTCCACTTT. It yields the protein CASSPAAGNLNSPLHF.

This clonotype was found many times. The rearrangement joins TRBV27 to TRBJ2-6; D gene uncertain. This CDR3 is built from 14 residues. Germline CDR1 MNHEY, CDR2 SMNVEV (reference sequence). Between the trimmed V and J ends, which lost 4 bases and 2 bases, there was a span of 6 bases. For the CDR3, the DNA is TGTGCCAGCAGTTCTAACCCTGGGGCCAACGTCCTGACTTTC. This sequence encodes CASSSNPGANVLTF.

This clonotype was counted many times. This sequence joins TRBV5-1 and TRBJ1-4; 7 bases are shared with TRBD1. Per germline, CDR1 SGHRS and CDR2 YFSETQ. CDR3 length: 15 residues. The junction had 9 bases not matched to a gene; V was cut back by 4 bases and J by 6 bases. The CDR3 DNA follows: TGCGCCAGCAGCCTACCAGGGGGAGAGGATGAAAAACTGTTTTTT. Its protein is CASSLPGGEDEKLFF.

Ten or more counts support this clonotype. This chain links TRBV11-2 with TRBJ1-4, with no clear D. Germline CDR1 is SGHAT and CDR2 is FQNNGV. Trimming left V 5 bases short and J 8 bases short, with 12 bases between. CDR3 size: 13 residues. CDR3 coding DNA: TGTGCCAGCAGCCCGAGTCTCAGGGAAAAACTGTTTTTT. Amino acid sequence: CASSPSLREKLFF.

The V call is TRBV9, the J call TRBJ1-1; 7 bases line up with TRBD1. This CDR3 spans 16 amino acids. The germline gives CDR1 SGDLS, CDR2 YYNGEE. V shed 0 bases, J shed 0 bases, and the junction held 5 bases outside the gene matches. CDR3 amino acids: CASSVAAGGMNTEAFF. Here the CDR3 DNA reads TGTGCCAGCAGCGTAGCTGCAGGGGGTATGAACACTGAAGCTTTCTTT. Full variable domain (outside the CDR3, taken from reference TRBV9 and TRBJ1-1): DSGVTQTPKHLITATGQRVTLRCSPRSGDLSVYWYQQSLDQGLQFLIQYYNGEERAKGNILERFSAQQFPDLHSELNLSSLELGDSALYFCASSVAAGGMNTEAFFGQGTRLTVV.

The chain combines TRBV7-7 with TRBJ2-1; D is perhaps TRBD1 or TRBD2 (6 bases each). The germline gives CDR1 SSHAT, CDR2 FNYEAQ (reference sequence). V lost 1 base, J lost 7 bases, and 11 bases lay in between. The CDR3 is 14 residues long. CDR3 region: CASSLDPGANEQFF. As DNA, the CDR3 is TGTGCCAGCAGCTTAGACCCGGGGGCAAATGAGCAGTTCTTC.